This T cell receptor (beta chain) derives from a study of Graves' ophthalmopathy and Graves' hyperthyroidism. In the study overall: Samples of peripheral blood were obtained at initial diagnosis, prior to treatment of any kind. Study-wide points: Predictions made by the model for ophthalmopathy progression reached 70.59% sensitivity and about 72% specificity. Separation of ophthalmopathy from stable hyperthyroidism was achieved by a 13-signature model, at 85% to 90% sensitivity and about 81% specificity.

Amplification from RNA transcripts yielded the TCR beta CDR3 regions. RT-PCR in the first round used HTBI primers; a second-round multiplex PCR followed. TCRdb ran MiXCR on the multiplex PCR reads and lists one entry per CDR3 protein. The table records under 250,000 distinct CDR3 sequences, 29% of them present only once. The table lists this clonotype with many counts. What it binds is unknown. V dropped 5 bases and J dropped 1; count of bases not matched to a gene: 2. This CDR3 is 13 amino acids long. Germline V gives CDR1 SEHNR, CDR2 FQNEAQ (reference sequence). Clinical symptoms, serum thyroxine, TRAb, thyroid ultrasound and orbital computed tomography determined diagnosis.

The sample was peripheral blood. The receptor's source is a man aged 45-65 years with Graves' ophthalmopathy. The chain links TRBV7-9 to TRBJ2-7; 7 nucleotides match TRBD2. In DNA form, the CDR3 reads TGTGCCAGCAGCCCTAGCGGATCCTACGAGCAGTACTTC. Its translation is CASSPSGSYEQYF.